The 10 T cell receptor beta chains below all came from one sample that was sequenced in a study of blood T cell repertoires in COVID-19. TCRdb's table, derived via immunoSEQ multiplex PCR, lists solely in-frame clones and lacks some. The sample holds roughly 460,000 clones, 80% to 90% seen once. The specimen was peripheral blood. The receptors were gathered from a man aged 18 to 30 with COVID-19, enrolled during active disease.

The chain carries TRBV5-6 and TRBJ1-6, with a tentative D call TRBD1 (5 bases). Germline V gene lookup returns CDR1 SGHDT and CDR2 YYEEEE. This CDR3 is 12 amino acids long. The ends were cut back, 3 bases at V and 14 bases at J, with 12 bases in the middle. The CDR3 DNA follows: TGTGCCAGCAGCTCCGGGGGGATTACCCTCCACTTT. Its protein product is CASSSGGITLHF.

This chain links TRBV10-2 with TRBJ2-2, with D perhaps TRBD2 (5 bases). V shed 10 bases and J shed 3 bases, with 15 bases lying between them. The CDR3 has 14 residues. Looked up from germline, CDR1 is WSHSY and CDR2 is SAAADI. In nucleotides, the CDR3 is TGCGCCACGAGAAACCTCGGGGACACCGGGGAGCTGTTTTTT. Its translation is CATRNLGDTGELFF.

This sequence joins TRBV5-6 and TRBJ2-2; a possible D gene is TRBD1 (6 bases). The length of the CDR3 is 17 residues. Trimming pared 4 bases from V and 2 bases from J, leaving 18 bases between. The germline gives CDR1 SGHDT, CDR2 YYEEEE. The CDR3 region has the DNA TGTGCCAGCAGCCCCCGCGGTGGGACACTAAACACCGGGGAGCTGTTTTTT. This encodes CASSPRGGTLNTGELFF.

The chain joins TRBV6-5 to TRBJ2-1, with no clear D. The CDR3 has 15 amino acids. Germline CDR1 MNHEY, CDR2 SVGAGI. Trimming took 8 bases from V and 0 from J, leaving 14 bases between them. Here the CDR3 DNA reads TGTGCCAGCCGTCCTCATCGGAGCTCCTACAATGAGCAGTTCTTC. Translated: CASRPHRSSYNEQFF.

The chain uses TRBV13 and TRBJ2-7, with 8 bases matching TRBD1. J lost 6 bases, V lost 5 bases, and 12 bases had no gene match. The CDR3 is made up of 15 amino acids. Per germline, CDR1 PRHDT and CDR2 FYEKMQ (reference sequence). CDR3 nucleotide sequence: TGTGCCAGCAGCCCGGGCGGACAGGGATCCGGCGAGCAGTACTTC. As protein: CASSPGGQGSGEQYF.

This clone showed up just once. The chain has TRBV2 and TRBJ2-1; TRBD2 aligns across 10 bases. The length of the CDR3 is 15 residues. Trimming took 6 bases from V and 7 from J; bases not matched to a gene: 9. Germline loops: CDR1 SNHLY, CDR2 FYNNEI. CDR3 bases: TGTGCCAGCAGCCAGTTAGCGGGAGGTTGGAATGAGCAGTTCTTC. Amino acid sequence: CASSQLAGGWNEQFF. Together with reference TRBV2 and TRBJ2-1, the CDR3 gives the full variable domain: EPEVTQTPSHQVTQMGQEVILRCVPISNHLYFYWYRQILGQKVEFLVSFYNNEISEKSEIFDDQFSVERPDGSNFTLKIRSTKLEDSAMYFCASSQLAGGWNEQFFGPGTRLTVL.

The chain has TRBV28 and TRBJ2-7; weak D call: TRBD2 (7 bases). The germline V gene encodes CDR1 MDHEN and CDR2 SYDVKM. The ends were cut back, 7 bases at V and 5 bases at J, with 21 bases in the middle. The CDR3 is 15 amino acids. The CDR3 loop is CASTPSSGGGDEQYF. The CDR3 DNA reads TGTGCCAGCACCCCCTCCTCGGGGGGCGGGGACGAGCAGTACTTC.

Of note for this clone: The same CDR3 is also encoded by other DNA sequences in this sample. J is TRBJ2-7 and V is TRBV5-1, with 13 bases matching TRBD2. CDR3 length: 14 amino acids. V dropped 4 bases and J dropped 3; count of bases not matched to a gene: 1. Looked up from germline, CDR1 is SGHRS and CDR2 is YFSETQ. In DNA form, the CDR3 reads TGCGCCAGCAGCCGGACTAGCGGGAGCTACGAGCAGTACTTC. Its translation: CASSRTSGSYEQYF.

The rearrangement links TRBV6-5 to TRBJ1-1; TRBD1 is a possible D gene (5 bases). The germline V and J ends were trimmed by 5 bases and 5 bases, with 18 bases remaining between them. Germline loops: CDR1 MNHEY, CDR2 SVGAGI. CDR3 size: 15 residues. The CDR3 here is CASSNHRREVTEAFF. DNA for the CDR3: TGTGCCAGCAGTAACCACAGGAGGGAGGTTACTGAAGCTTTCTTT.

The J gene is TRBJ1-1, the V gene TRBV5-5; D perhaps matches TRBD1 (5 bases). CDR3 size: 18 residues. Germline V gives CDR1 SGHKS, CDR2 YYEKEE (reference sequence). V was shortened by 1 base and J by 3 bases, with 22 bases between the two germline ends. As DNA, the CDR3 is TGTGCCAGCAGCTTGCAGCAATCAAACAGGTTCCGATACACTGAAGCTTTCTTT. This codes for CASSLQQSNRFRYTEAFF.